This T cell receptor beta chain stems from a study of T cells in localized non-small cell lung cancer. On this clone itself: As yet, its antigen is unknown.

Generated by immunoSEQ multiplex PCR, the TCRdb table keeps only in-frame clones and is missing some. The repertoire holds some 22,000 clones, with roughly 87% as singletons. The germline gives CDR1 SGHTA, CDR2 FQGNSA. The germline V and J ends were trimmed by 2 bases and 5 bases, with 13 bases remaining between them. The length of the CDR3 is 14 residues. Study-wide results and limits: There was higher T cell clonality in uninvolved adjacent lung than in tumor, and it was highest there.

This specimen was peripheral blood, taken before any cancer treatment. This TCR was recovered from an older male donor with stage I squamous cell lung carcinoma. The chain links TRBV7-2 to TRBJ2-7; D not resolved. CDR3 in amino acids: CASSLQAVKNEQYF. DNA for the CDR3: TGTGCCAGCAGCTTACAGGCCGTGAAGAACGAGCAGTACTTC. Filled out from reference TRBV7-2 and TRBJ2-7, the complete variable domain reads GAGVSQSPSNKVTEKGKDVELRCDPISGHTALYWYRQSLGQGLEFLIYFQGNSAPDKSGLPSDRFSAERTGGSVSTLTIQRTQQEDSAVYLCASSLQAVKNEQYFGPGTRLTVT.